The text below deals with one TCR beta chain. No antigen is known for it. Other DNA sequences in this specimen translate into the identical CDR3. The V gene's germline CDR1 is LNHDA and CDR2 SQIVND (reference sequence). V was trimmed by 1 base and J by 5 bases, leaving 12 bases between them. The CDR3 spans 15 residues. The data stem from a study of shared clonotypes between healthy human individuals. The method was immunoSEQ multiplex PCR; TCRdb's version includes in-frame clones alone and lacks a portion of them. Among more than 2 million clones, 85% to 95% were seen once, and the ten largest hold more than 0.95%. The study, taken as a whole, reports: Relative to clonotypes present in all four donors, those not shared had lower generation probabilities. In general, naive subsets displayed greater estimated richness than memory subsets did. Sequencing depth was expected to influence donor clonotype sharing.

The naive CD8 population came from CD45RO-negative cells selected for CCR7, without terminally differentiated effector memory CD45RA+ cells. The study enrolled healthy HIV-negative adults without recent acute infections or vaccinations as donors. The rearrangement uses TRBV19 and TRBJ2-1, with D perhaps matching TRBD2 (7 bases). The receptor was isolated from a man aged 18 to 30 in good health. The sequenced sample was naive CD8+ T cells sorted from blood. CDR3: CASSIVSGGNNEQFF. For the CDR3, the DNA is TGTGCCAGTAGTATAGTTTCGGGGGGCAACAATGAGCAGTTCTTC.